This TCR beta chain stems from a study of patients and donors after allogeneic stem cell transplantation. V gave up 0 bases and J gave up 1 base, with 10 bases separating them. This CDR3 contains 15 residues. CDR1 is SGHRS and CDR2 is YFSETQ in the germline V gene. This clonotype was seen a single time. One entry per CDR3 protein results from TCRdb running MiXCR on the RT-PCR reads. The sample records about 230,000 distinct CDR3 sequences, roughly 14% being singletons. The sample was blood, either unsorted or a sorted T cell fraction (not recorded which). This chain connects TRBV5-1 to TRBJ1-1; tentative D call: TRBD1 (6 bases). This clonotype originated in a human donor who was either an allogeneic HSCT recipient or a stem cell or donor lymphocyte infusion donor (not recorded which). It is not recorded whose cells these are; they may come from a transplant donor. CDR3 in DNA: TGCGCCAGCAGCTTGGGGGACAAGAGGAACACTGAAGCTTTCTTT. Amino acid sequence: CASSLGDKRNTEAFF.